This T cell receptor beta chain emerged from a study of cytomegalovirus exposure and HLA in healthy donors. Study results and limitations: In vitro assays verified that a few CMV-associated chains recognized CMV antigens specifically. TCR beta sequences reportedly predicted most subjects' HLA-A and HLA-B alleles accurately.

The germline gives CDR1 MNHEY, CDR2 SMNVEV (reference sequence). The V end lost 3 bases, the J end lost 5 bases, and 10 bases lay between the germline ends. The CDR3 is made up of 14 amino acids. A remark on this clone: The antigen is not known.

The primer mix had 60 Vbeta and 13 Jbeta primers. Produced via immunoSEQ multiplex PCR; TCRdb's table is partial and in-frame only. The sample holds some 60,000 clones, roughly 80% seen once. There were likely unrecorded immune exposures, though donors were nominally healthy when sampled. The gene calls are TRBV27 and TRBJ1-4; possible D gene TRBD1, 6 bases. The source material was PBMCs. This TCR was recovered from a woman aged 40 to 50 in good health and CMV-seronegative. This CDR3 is CASSFWQGNEKLFF. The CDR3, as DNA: TGTGCCAGCAGTTTCTGGCAGGGGAATGAAAAACTGTTTTTT. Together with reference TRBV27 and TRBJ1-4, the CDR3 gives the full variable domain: EAQVTQNPRYLITVTGKKLTVTCSQNMNHEYMSWYRQDPGLGLRQIYYSMNVEVTDKGDVPEGYKVSRKEKRNFPLILESPSPNQTSLYFCASSFWQGNEKLFFGSGTQLSVL.